These T cell receptor beta chains were read from a single sample in a study of long-term antiretroviral therapy in people with HIV. Some clones are missing from TCRdb's copy, which holds only in-frame ones; the method was immunoSEQ multiplex PCR. Counted here are some 25,000 clones, approximately 81% occurring once; the ten biggest clones make up 8.5% to 9.5%. Source: unsorted PBMCs, taken 3 years after starting antiretroviral therapy. All receptors derive from a man aged 35-49 years with HIV. Both conserved end residues are part of each CDR3. A D gene is named only where the DNA matches it firmly. Clone size is given for some rows only: seen once, a few or many times, or a class if the clone is expanded.

v_call,clone_size,j_call,d_call,cdr3_aa,cdr3_nt
TRBV11-1,NA,TRBJ1-1,NA,CASRGGTGTEAFF,TGTGCCAGCAGGGGGGGCACGGGCACTGAAGCTTTCTTT
TRBV29-1,few,TRBJ2-1,TRBD2,CSVRGTSGKGYSYNEQFF,TGCAGCGTTAGAGGGACTAGCGGGAAAGGGTACTCCTACAATGAGCAGTTCTTC
TRBV11-3,NA,TRBJ2-7,NA,CASSPTSGSYEQYF,TGTGCCAGCAGCCCCACCAGCGGCTCCTACGAGCAGTACTTC
TRBV18,NA,TRBJ1-1,TRBD1,CASSLGGTAYTEAFF,TGTGCCAGCTCACTAGGAGGGACAGCCTACACTGAAGCTTTCTTT
TRBV9,NA,TRBJ1-1,NA,CASSVRGNAEAFF,TGTGCCAGCAGCGTACGGGGGAACGCTGAAGCTTTCTTT
TRBV7-4,NA,TRBJ1-4,NA,CASSRPGPLDRRGEKLFF,TGTGCCAGCAGCCGTCCCGGGCCCCTCGACAGGAGAGGGGAAAAACTGTTTTTT
TRBV7-2,NA,TRBJ2-3,NA,CASSQTSLGAGHSDTQYF,TGTGCCAGCAGCCAGACCTCCTTGGGCGCGGGCCACTCGGATACGCAGTATTTT
TRBV5-5,NA,TRBJ2-7,TRBD2,CASSTSGSSYEQYF,TGTGCCAGCAGTACTAGCGGGAGCTCCTACGAGCAGTACTTC
TRBV27,NA,TRBJ1-5,NA,CASSLTGNQPQHF,TGTGCCAGCAGTCTGACAGGCAATCAGCCCCAGCATTTT
TRBV4-3,NA,TRBJ2-3,TRBD2,CASSAASGGTDTQYF,TGCGCCAGCAGCGCTGCTAGCGGAGGCACAGATACGCAGTATTTT
TRBV4-2,NA,TRBJ2-7,TRBD1,CASSQGTGDYEQYF,TGTGCCAGCAGCCAAGGGACAGGGGACTACGAGCAGTACTTC
TRBV7-9,NA,TRBJ2-3,NA,CASSLGLGGDTDTQYF,TGTGCCAGCAGCTTAGGTTTAGGAGGGGACACAGATACGCAGTATTTT
TRBV11-2,NA,TRBJ2-5,TRBD1,CASSLGRMGQGRYQETQYF,TGTGCCAGCAGCTTAGGGAGGATGGGACAGGGCCGGTACCAAGAGACCCAGTACTTC
TRBV5-1,NA,TRBJ1-5,NA,CASSLEGRPNQPQHF,TGCGCCAGCAGCTTGGAGGGTAGGCCAAATCAGCCCCAGCATTTT
TRBV5-5,NA,TRBJ2-2,NA,CASSGSPHNTGELFF,TGTGCCAGCAGCGGCTCCCCACACAACACCGGGGAGCTGTTTTTT
TRBV29-1,NA,TRBJ2-2,NA,CSVEFAVNTGELFF,TGCAGCGTTGAATTCGCGGTAAACACCGGGGAGCTGTTTTTT
TRBV9,NA,TRBJ2-3,TRBD2,CASSVFTSGPTDTQYF,TGTGCCAGCAGCGTCTTCACTAGCGGTCCCACAGATACGCAGTATTTT
TRBV19,once,TRBJ1-1,NA,CASTSMVGGLGTEAFF,TGTGCCAGTACCTCGATGGTTGGGGGGCTGGGGACTGAAGCTTTCTTT
TRBV18,NA,TRBJ2-5,TRBD2,CASSPGTSGAGETQYF,TGTGCCAGCTCACCCGGGACTAGCGGGGCCGGGGAGACCCAGTACTTC
TRBV19,few,TRBJ1-3,NA,CASSGFSGNTIYF,TGTGCCAGTAGTGGGTTCTCTGGAAACACCATATATTTT
TRBV9,NA,TRBJ2-6,NA,CASSAPSRQQSSGANVLTF,TGTGCCAGCAGCGCACCTTCGAGACAGCAAAGCTCTGGGGCCAACGTCCTGACTTTC
TRBV9,few,TRBJ2-3,NA,CASSVEGRGTDTQYF,TGTGCCAGCAGCGTAGAGGGCAGGGGAACAGATACGCAGTATTTT
TRBV7-9,NA,TRBJ2-5,TRBD1,CASSLPGQGETQYF,TGTGCCAGCAGCCTACCGGGACAGGGGGAGACCCAGTACTTC
TRBV7-8,once,TRBJ1-5,NA,CASSLSGRGGNQPQHF,TGTGCCAGCAGCTTATCGGGGCGGGGGGGCAACCAGCCCCAGCATTTT
TRBV19,NA,TRBJ2-3,NA,CASIEAGKSPDTQYF,TGTGCCAGTATTGAGGCGGGAAAGTCTCCAGATACGCAGTATTTT
TRBV6-1,NA,TRBJ2-7,TRBD1,CASQGDLYEQYF,TGTGCCAGCCAGGGGGACCTTTACGAGCAGTACTTC
TRBV6-1,few,TRBJ1-5,NA,CASSERGQGSNQPQHF,TGTGCCAGCAGTGAAAGGGGTCAGGGGAGCAATCAGCCCCAGCATTTT
TRBV5-1,NA,TRBJ2-1,NA,CASSLAGTGDEQFF,TGCGCCAGCAGCTTGGCCGGTACGGGGGATGAGCAGTTCTTC
TRBV7-9,NA,TRBJ1-2,TRBD1,CASSLGQGLYGYTF,TGTGCCAGCAGCCTAGGACAGGGGCTCTATGGCTACACCTTC
TRBV5-1,NA,TRBJ2-3,NA,CASSLRTGRTDTQYF,TGCGCCAGCAGCTTGCGTACAGGTCGCACAGATACGCAGTATTTT
TRBV7-3,few,TRBJ1-5,TRBD1,CASSLVSRGHQPQHF,TGTGCCAGCAGCTTAGTTTCCAGGGGGCATCAGCCCCAGCATTTT
TRBV29-1,NA,TRBJ2-7,NA,CSVVRQSTSYEQYF,TGCAGCGTTGTTCGACAGAGTACTTCCTACGAGCAGTACTTC
TRBV11-2,NA,TRBJ2-5,NA,CASSSNYSPETQYF,TGTGCCAGCAGCTCAAACTACTCTCCGGAGACCCAGTACTTC
TRBV28,NA,TRBJ2-1,TRBD2,CASSSLRGGLAANEQFF,TGTGCCAGCAGTTCCTTGAGGGGGGGACTAGCGGCCAATGAGCAGTTCTTC
TRBV7-3,NA,TRBJ2-5,NA,CASSLGGGPQETQYF,TGTGCCAGCAGCTTGGGAGGGGGGCCTCAAGAGACCCAGTACTTC
TRBV7-8,NA,TRBJ1-2,NA,CASSFRQYNLFYGYTF,TGTGCCAGCAGCTTTCGACAGTATAATCTTTTCTATGGCTACACCTTC
TRBV6-5,NA,TRBJ1-1,NA,CASSSGPGSTEAFF,TGTGCCAGCAGTTCGGGACCCGGTAGCACTGAAGCTTTCTTT
TRBV7-6,NA,TRBJ2-5,NA,CASSTRGAETQYF,TGTGCCAGCAGCACAAGGGGGGCGGAGACCCAGTACTTC
TRBV19,NA,TRBJ2-2,NA,CASSISRFGGGELFF,TGTGCCAGTAGTATTTCGCGATTTGGGGGCGGGGAGCTGTTTTTT
TRBV7-2,NA,TRBJ2-7,NA,CASSWTRGGSYEQYF,TGTGCCAGCAGCTGGACGAGGGGGGGGTCCTACGAGCAGTACTTC
TRBV27,few,TRBJ1-5,NA,CASSLYGSYSNQPQHF,TGTGCCAGCAGTTTATACGGATCCTATAGCAATCAGCCCCAGCATTTT
TRBV27,few,TRBJ1-1,TRBD1,CASGDRLGTEAFF,TGTGCCAGCGGGGACAGGCTGGGCACTGAAGCTTTCTTT
TRBV7-2,NA,TRBJ2-7,TRBD2,CASSLAASGGDYEQYF,TGTGCCAGCAGCTTAGCGGCTAGCGGTGGGGACTACGAGCAGTACTTC
TRBV5-1,NA,TRBJ1-1,TRBD1,CASSSYRGGTEAFF,TGCGCCAGCAGCTCCTACAGGGGGGGGACTGAAGCTTTCTTT
TRBV11-3,NA,TRBJ2-1,TRBD2,CASSLGLAGYNEQFF,TGTGCCAGCAGCTTAGGCCTAGCGGGGTACAATGAGCAGTTCTTC
TRBV7-6,NA,TRBJ2-7,NA,CASSPGPSTYEQYF,TGTGCCAGCAGCCCGGGACCATCTACCTACGAGCAGTACTTC
TRBV2,NA,TRBJ1-1,NA,CASFRESRSEAFF,TGTGCCAGCTTCAGGGAGTCTCGATCGGAAGCTTTCTTT
TRBV9,NA,TRBJ2-1,NA,CASSVGGSGEQFF,TGTGCCAGCAGCGTAGGGGGATCGGGGGAGCAGTTCTTC
TRBV2,NA,TRBJ1-2,NA,CASKEPGYTF,TGTGCCAGCAAGGAACCTGGCTACACCTTC
TRBV14,NA,TRBJ2-1,NA,CASSRPGLARYNEQFF,TGTGCCAGCAGCCGACCGGGACTGGCCCGTTACAATGAGCAGTTCTTC
TRBV6-4,NA,TRBJ1-1,NA,CASSSRTEAFF,TGTGCCAGCAGCAGTCGTACTGAAGCTTTCTTT
TRBV15,once,TRBJ2-3,NA,CATSRDRGGGTDTQYF,TGTGCCACCAGCAGAGATCGTGGCGGGGGCACAGATACGCAGTATTTT
TRBV6-5,NA,TRBJ1-6,NA,CASSYSGISDNSPLHF,TGTGCCAGCAGTTACTCAGGGATCAGTGATAATTCACCCCTCCACTTT
TRBV7-8,NA,TRBJ2-1,TRBD2,CASSFGTSAVNEQFF,TGTGCCAGCAGCTTCGGGACTAGCGCTGTCAATGAGCAGTTCTTC
TRBV5-4,once,TRBJ2-3,TRBD1,CASSPGQGTDTQYF,TGTGCCAGCAGCCCGGGACAGGGCACAGATACGCAGTATTTT